Reported below is one TCR beta chain. This clonotype occurred a few times. What antigen it recognizes has not been identified. No base quality information exists; no much larger clone differs at one position. A patient counted as having stable Graves' hyperthyroidism if no progression to ophthalmopathy occurred over 18 months of follow-up. Hyperthyroidism patients were aged 18 to 65 years and newly diagnosed, with disease duration of less than 2 months. Any patient with an uncontrolled infection, another autoimmune disease, pregnancy or lactation was excluded. Diagnoses were established on the basis of clinical symptoms, serum thyroxine and TRAb, thyroid ultrasound, and orbital computed tomography. PBMCs were isolated from more than 9 ml of fresh peripheral blood by Ficoll-Paque density gradient centrifugation. Total RNA was extracted with Trizol reagent, and quality was checked on an Agilent 2100 Bioanalyzer.

This sample is drawn from a study of T cells in Graves' hyperthyroidism and ophthalmopathy (dated by TCRdb to about 2019). With regard to the full study: Peripheral blood samples were taken at initial diagnosis, before any treatment was given. TCR V-J signatures able to tell the groups apart were searched for in a discovery cohort of around 95 patients, of whom 43 had Graves' ophthalmopathy and around 58 had stable Graves' hyperthyroidism. Prospective prediction of ophthalmopathy was tested in an independent validation cohort of approximately 19 hyperthyroidism patients and around 16 patients who later progressed to ophthalmopathy. The 100 discovery patients were divided at random into training and test sets in a 7:3 ratio. In roughly six Graves' hyperthyroidism patients, the study also compared T-cell repertoires from thyroid tissue with T-cell repertoires from blood. After blood sampling, hyperthyroidism patients were treated with methimazole at a starting dose of 30 mg daily, and ophthalmopathy patients were treated with high-dose intravenous methylprednisolone. TCR Vbeta CDR3 sequencing of some 140 peripheral blood samples (43 ophthalmopathy, 75 hyperthyroidism and around 17 progressor patients) is reported in the paper.

CDR1 SGHTA and CDR2 FQGNSA were looked up in the germline V gene. The CDR3 goes from the cysteine to the phenylalanine over 13 residues. Only the CDR3 region is kept as DNA, spanning 39 bases read in frame from base 1. V loses 6 bases of germline sequence and J loses 2 bases, and the interval between the two ends is 9 bases. What the authors observed across the whole study: Sample size was not statistically predetermined, and blinding of investigators to group allocation was not performed. Most expanded thyroid clonotypes (frequency above 0.001) were also detected in blood, a finding suggesting that blood repertoires may reflect thyroid immune responses. During validation, the model predicted progression to ophthalmopathy a median of approximately 6 months ahead of onset, with almost 71% sensitivity and 72% to 80% specificity. In cross-validation, a model built on a 13 V-J signature told ophthalmopathy apart from stable hyperthyroidism with approximately 90% sensitivity and roughly 81% specificity, and in testing the same model reached 80%/75%.

TCR beta CDR3 regions were amplified from RNA transcripts. The first round of RT-PCR for the TCR CDR3 was performed with the HTBI primer set and the Qiagen OneStep RT-PCR kit. A second multiplex PCR round built the libraries, followed by size selection and purification. Paired-end sequencing of the libraries was performed with 100 bp reads on an Illumina HiSeq2000. For the original study's pipeline: SOAPnuke was used to process the raw data, throwing out any read that contained adapters or uncalled bases, had a mean Phred below 15, or lacked an exact constant-primer or identifier match. High-quality paired reads were merged using COPE v1.2.5, and each unique nucleotide sequence was defined as a clonotype. MiTCR v1.1 was used to align clonotypes to the IMGT TRBV, TRBD and TRBJ reference segments. Analysis was restricted to V-J combinations with a frequency above 0.0001, which covered 99.2% of repertoires. A TCS score was defined as the ratio between F50 (clonal expansion) and ExV (chaos), using BLOSUM62-based TCRdist between CDR3 peptides within each V-J. Welch's t-statistics and random forest reduced 500 to 650 V-J features to some 14, which were used in a naive Bayes classifier (R e1071). TCRdb reanalyzed the raw reads on its own, using fastp at Q25 for trimming and MiXCR for clone calling, and kept in-frame beta chains. CDR3 protein sequences are deduplicated, and each keeps its most common genes and DNA. These V and J calls originate from TCRdb's pipeline instead of the authors' own analysis. The sample table contains roughly 740,000 distinct CDR3 sequences; only one count was recorded for about a sixth of them. Together, the top ten hold around 8.1% of the sample.

The sequenced sample consisted of blood. The rearranged segments are TRBV7-2 and TRBJ2-3; matching of 6 bases hints at TRBD1 as the D gene. The TCR originated in a man younger than 35 with Graves' hyperthyroidism. The nucleotides read TGTGCCAGCAGGGTGGGGGCCACAGATACGCAGTATTTT. This sequence encodes CASRVGATDTQYF.